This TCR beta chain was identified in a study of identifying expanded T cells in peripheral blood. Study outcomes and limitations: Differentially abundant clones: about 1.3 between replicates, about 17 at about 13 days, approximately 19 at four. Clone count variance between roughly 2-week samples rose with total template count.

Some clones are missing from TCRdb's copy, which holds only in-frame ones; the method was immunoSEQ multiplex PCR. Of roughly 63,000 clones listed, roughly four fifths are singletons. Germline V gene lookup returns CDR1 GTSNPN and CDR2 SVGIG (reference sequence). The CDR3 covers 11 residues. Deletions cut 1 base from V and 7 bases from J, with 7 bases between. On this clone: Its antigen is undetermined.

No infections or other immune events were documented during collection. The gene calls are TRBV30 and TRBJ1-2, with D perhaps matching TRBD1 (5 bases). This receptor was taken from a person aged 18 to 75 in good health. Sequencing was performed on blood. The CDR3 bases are TGTGCCTGGAGTGGGGGGATTGGCTACACCTTC. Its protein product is CAWSGGIGYTF. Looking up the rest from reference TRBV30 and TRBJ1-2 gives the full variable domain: SQTIHQWPATLVQPVGSPLSLECTVEGTSNPNLYWYRQAAGRGLQLLFYSVGIGQISSEVPQNLSASRPQDRQFILSSKKLLLSDSGFYLCAWSGGIGYTFGSGTRLTVV.